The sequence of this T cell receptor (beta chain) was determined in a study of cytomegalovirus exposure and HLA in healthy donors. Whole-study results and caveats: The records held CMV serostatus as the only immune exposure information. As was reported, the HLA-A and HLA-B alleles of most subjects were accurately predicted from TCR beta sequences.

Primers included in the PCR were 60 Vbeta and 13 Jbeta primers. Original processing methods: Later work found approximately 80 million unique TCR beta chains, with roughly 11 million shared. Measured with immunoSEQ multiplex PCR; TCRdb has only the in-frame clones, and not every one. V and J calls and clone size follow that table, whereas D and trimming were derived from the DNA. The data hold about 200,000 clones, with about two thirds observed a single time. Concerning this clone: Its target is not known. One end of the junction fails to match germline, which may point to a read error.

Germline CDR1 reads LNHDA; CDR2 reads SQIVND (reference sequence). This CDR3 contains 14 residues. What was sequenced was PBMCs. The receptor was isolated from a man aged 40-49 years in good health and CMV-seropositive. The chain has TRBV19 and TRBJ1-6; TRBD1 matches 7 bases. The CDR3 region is CVSSNRDRDSPLHF. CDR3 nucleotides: TGTGTCAGTAGTAACCGGGACAGAGATTCACCCCTCCACTTT.